This record covers a single T cell receptor beta chain. Its antigen is undetermined. V dropped 8 bases and J dropped 6 bases, with 7 bases sitting between them. The CDR3 has 11 residues. Germline loops: CDR1 MNHNY, CDR2 SVGAGI (reference sequence). Produced via immunoSEQ multiplex PCR; TCRdb's table is partial and in-frame only. Found here are tens of thousands of clones, 68% of them singletons; the top ten hold 4% to 5%. This entry is derived from a study of vaccination effects on CD4 cells after COVID-19. For the study at large: After expansion with viral peptide pools in the ViraFEST assay, antigen-specific CD4+ T cells were sequenced.

Between days 9 and 10 of culture, CD4+ T cells were separated out. On both days 3 and 7, half of the culture medium was replaced with IL-2 medium. This specimen consisted of CD4+ T cells from PBMCs cultured without peptide, obtained before COVID-19 vaccination. The V and J genes are TRBV6-6 and TRBJ2-2; D uncertain. This sequence was found in a human donor who received a COVID-19 vaccine. The chain's CDR3 is CASAWAGELFF. CDR3 DNA sequence: TGTGCCAGCGCCTGGGCCGGGGAGCTGTTTTTT.